The 6 T cell receptor beta chains below were found in one sample sequenced in a study of Ad26.COV2.S vaccination and SARS-CoV-2 variants. Clones were read by immunoSEQ multiplex PCR, and TCRdb kept only the in-frame ones, dropping some. The repertoire holds about 180,000 clones, with approximately 90% as singletons. The sample in question was peripheral blood, obtained after recovery from COVID-19. These TCRs come from a human donor who had recovered from COVID-19.

This clone was observed a handful of times. The rearrangement uses TRBV12-3 or TRBV12-4 and TRBJ1-1, with D tentatively TRBD1 (5 bases). V lost 7 bases and J lost 4, with 10 bases in between. The CDR3 has 12 amino acids. The CDR3 is CASTDGATEAFF. DNA of the CDR3: TGTGCCAGCACTGATGGGGCCACTGAAGCTTTCTTT.

The chain is built from TRBV3-1 (or the pseudogene TRBV3-2) and TRBJ1-1, with D unclear. V shed 0 bases and J shed 1 base, with 15 bases lying between them. CDR3 length: 17 amino acids. CDR1 and CDR2 (germline): LGHDT, YNNKEL (reference sequence). Written as DNA, the CDR3 is TGTGCCAGCAGCCAAGAAGCGAGGTCCTACACGAACACTGAAGCTTTCTTT. Amino acid sequence: CASSQEARSYTNTEAFF.

This rearrangement joins TRBV14 to TRBJ2-3; tentatively, D is TRBD2 (7 bases). The CDR3 covers 15 residues. Germline values: CDR1 SGHDN, CDR2 FVKESK. The V end lost 6 bases, the J end lost 1 base, and 14 bases lay between the germline ends. CDR3 sequence (DNA): TGTGCCAGCAGAGAGGGGGGGCTCCGCACAGATACGCAGTATTTT. The encoded protein is CASREGGLRTDTQYF.

The chain recombines TRBV19 with TRBJ1-1, with D tentatively TRBD1 (6 bases). Per germline, CDR1 LNHDA and CDR2 SQIVND (reference sequence). The CDR3 extends over 16 amino acids. The V end lost 4 bases, the J end lost 2 bases, and 17 bases lay between the germline ends. In nucleotides, the CDR3 is TGTGCCAGTAGTAAGAGGGGGGAGGGAATAAACACTGAAGCTTTCTTT. Protein: CASSKRGEGINTEAFF.

Concerning this clone: One base away lies a much larger clone, so this may be a sequencing read error. The sample contains more than one DNA sequence encoding this CDR3. The chain links TRBV5-1 to TRBJ2-5, with unresolved D. Trimming removed 4 bases from V and 1 base from J, with 2 bases in between. Germline-derived CDR1 and CDR2 are SGHRS and YFSETQ. The CDR3 consists of 11 residues. CDR3 nucleotides: TGCGCCAGCAGCCTCCAAGAGACCCAGTACTTC. This sequence encodes CASSLQETQYF.

This sequence joins TRBV21-1 and TRBJ2-7; the table's D call, TRBD1, has no DNA check behind it. TRBV21-1 is a recognized pseudogene. There are 16 residues in the CDR3. The CDR3 reads CASSKPPDRGPYEQYF. For the CDR3, the DNA is TGTGCCAGCAGCAAACCCCCGGACAGGGGTCCCTACGAGCAGTACTTC.